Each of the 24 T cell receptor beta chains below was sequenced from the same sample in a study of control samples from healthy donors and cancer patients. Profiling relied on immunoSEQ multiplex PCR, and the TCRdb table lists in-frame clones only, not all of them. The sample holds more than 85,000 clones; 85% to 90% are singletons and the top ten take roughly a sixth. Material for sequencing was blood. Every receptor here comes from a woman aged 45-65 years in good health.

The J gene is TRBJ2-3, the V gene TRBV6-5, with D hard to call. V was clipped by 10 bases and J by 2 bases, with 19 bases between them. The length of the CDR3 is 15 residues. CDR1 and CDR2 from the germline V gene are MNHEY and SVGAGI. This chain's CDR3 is CATPQISGLTDTQYF. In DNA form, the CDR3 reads TGTGCCACCCCTCAGATCTCGGGTCTCACAGATACGCAGTATTTT.

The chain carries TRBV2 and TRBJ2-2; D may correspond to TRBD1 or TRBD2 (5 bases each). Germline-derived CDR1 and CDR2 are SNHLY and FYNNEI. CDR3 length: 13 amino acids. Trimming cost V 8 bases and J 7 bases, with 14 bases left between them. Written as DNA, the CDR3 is TGTGCCAGCTGGGACCTGGGGGACGGGGAGCTGTTTTTT. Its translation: CASWDLGDGELFF.

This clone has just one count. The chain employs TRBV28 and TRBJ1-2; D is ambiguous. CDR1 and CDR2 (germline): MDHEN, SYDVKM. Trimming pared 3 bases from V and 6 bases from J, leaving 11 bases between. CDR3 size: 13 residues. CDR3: CASSFDGADGYTF. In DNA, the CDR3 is TGTGCCAGCAGTTTCGACGGTGCCGATGGCTACACCTTC.

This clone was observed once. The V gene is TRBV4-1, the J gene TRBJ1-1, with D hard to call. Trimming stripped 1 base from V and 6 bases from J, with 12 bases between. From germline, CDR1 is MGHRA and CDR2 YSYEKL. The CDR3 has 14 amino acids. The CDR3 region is CASSQVQGIAEAFF. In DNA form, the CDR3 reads TGCGCCAGCAGCCAAGTCCAAGGTATCGCTGAAGCTTTCTTT.

CDR3 nucleotides: TGTGCCAGCAGCGCCCGGGCAGTCGAATATGGCTACACCTTC. Translation gives CASSARAVEYGYTF. The chain has TRBV7-2 and TRBJ1-2, with D unclear. This CDR3 is built from 14 residues. Trimming cost V 5 bases and J 5 bases, with 15 bases left between them. Germline assignment: CDR1 SGHTA and CDR2 FQGNSA.

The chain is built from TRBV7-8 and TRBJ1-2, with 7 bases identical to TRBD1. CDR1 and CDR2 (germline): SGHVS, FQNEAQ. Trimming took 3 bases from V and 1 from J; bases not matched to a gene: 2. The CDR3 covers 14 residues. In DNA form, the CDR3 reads TGTGCCAGCAGCTTGACAGGGATTAACTATGGCTACACCTTC. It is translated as CASSLTGINYGYTF.

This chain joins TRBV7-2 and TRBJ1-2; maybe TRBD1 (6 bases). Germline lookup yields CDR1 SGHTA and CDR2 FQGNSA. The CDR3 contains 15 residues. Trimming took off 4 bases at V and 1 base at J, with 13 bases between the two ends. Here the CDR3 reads CASSSGGWLNYGYTF. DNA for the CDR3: TGTGCCAGCAGCTCTGGGGGCTGGCTTAACTATGGCTACACCTTC.

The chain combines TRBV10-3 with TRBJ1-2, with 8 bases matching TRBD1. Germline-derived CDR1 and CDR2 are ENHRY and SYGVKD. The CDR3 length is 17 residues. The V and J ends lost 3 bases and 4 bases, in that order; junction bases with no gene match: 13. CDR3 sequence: CAISDHPWDRIAYGYTF. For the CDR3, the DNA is TGTGCCATCAGTGACCACCCTTGGGACAGGATAGCCTATGGCTACACCTTC.

CDR3 loop: CASSYPGPEANKNSPLHF. CDR3 coding DNA: TGTGCCAGCAGCTACCCCGGGCCGGAGGCAAATAAGAATTCACCCCTCCACTTT. The rearrangement joins TRBV5-6 to TRBJ1-6; D remains ambiguous. V was trimmed by 3 bases and J by 7 bases, leaving 23 bases between them. The CDR3 runs 18 residues. Germline CDR1 reads SGHDT; CDR2 reads YYEEEE.

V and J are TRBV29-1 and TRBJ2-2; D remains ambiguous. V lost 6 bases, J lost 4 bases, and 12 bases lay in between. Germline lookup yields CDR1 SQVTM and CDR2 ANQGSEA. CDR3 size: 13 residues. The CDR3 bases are TGCAGCGTGGCTAAAAGTGCCACCGGGGAGCTGTTTTTT. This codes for CSVAKSATGELFF.

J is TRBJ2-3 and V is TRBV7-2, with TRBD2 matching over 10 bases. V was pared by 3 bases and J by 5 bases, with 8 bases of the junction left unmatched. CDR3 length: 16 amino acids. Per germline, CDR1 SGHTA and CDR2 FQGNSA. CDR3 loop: CASSFGVAGGRDTQYF. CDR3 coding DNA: TGTGCCAGCAGCTTCGGGGTAGCGGGAGGTAGAGATACGCAGTATTTT.

The DNA for the CDR3 is TGTGCCAGCAGCGTTCGGACTAGCGGGGGCCTTATATTCCTCGAGCAGTACGTC. Translated, it gives CASSVRTSGGLIFLEQYV. The V gene is TRBV5-4, the J gene TRBJ2-7; TRBD2 matches at 13 bases. Germline V lookup: CDR1 SGHNT, CDR2 YYREEE (reference sequence). The CDR3 contains 18 residues. Trimming cost V 4 bases and J 6 bases; bases outside gene matches: 16.

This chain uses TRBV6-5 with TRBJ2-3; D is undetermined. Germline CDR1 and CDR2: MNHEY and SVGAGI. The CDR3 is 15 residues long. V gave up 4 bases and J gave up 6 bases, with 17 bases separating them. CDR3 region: CASSWVRQLDDTQYF. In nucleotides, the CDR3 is TGTGCCAGCAGTTGGGTTCGGCAGCTCGACGATACGCAGTATTTT.

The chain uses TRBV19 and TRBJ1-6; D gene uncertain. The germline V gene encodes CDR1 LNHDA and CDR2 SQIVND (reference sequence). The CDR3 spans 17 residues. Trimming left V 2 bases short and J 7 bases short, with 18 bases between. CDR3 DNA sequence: TGTGCCAGTAGTATAATGACTCCGTATGGAGAGAATTCACCCCTCCACTTT. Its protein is CASSIMTPYGENSPLHF.

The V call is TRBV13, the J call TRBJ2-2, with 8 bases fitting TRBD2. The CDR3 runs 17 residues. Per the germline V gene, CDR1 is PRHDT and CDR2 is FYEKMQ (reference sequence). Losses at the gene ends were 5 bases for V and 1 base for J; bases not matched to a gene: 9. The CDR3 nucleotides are TGTGCCAGCAGCCCCGGGGGGGCGGTAGGGAACACCGGGGAGCTGTTTTTT. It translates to CASSPGGAVGNTGELFF.

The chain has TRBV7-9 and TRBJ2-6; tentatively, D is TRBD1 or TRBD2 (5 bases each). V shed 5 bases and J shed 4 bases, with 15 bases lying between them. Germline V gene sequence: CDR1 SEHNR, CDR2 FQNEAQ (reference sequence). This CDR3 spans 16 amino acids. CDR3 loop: CASSPRSGTGANVLTF. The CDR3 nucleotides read TGTGCCAGCAGCCCAAGGTCCGGGACCGGGGCCAACGTCCTGACTTTC.

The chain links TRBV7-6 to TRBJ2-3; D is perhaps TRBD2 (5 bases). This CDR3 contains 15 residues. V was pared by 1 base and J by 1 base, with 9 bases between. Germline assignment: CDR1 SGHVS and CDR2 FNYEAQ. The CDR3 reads CASSLGGYGTDTQYF. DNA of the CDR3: TGTGCCAGCAGCTTAGGAGGGTACGGCACAGATACGCAGTATTTT.

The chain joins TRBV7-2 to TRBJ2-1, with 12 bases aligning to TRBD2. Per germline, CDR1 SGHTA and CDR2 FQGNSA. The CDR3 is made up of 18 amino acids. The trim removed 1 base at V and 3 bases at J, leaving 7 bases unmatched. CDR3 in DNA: TGTGCCAGCAGCTTAGAAGGGACTAGCGGGCGACACTACAATGAGCAGTTCTTC. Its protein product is CASSLEGTSGRHYNEQFF. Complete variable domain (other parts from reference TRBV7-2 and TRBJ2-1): GAGVSQSPSNKVTEKGKDVELRCDPISGHTALYWYRQSLGQGLEFLIYFQGNSAPDKSGLPSDRFSAERTGGSVSTLTIQRTQQEDSAVYLCASSLEGTSGRHYNEQFFGPGTRLTVL.

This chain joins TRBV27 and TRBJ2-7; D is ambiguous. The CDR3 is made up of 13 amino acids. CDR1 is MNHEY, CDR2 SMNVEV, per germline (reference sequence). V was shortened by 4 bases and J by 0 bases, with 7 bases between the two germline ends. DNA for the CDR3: TGTGCCAGCAGTTATGGGGTCTCCTACGAGCAGTACTTC. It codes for CASSYGVSYEQYF.

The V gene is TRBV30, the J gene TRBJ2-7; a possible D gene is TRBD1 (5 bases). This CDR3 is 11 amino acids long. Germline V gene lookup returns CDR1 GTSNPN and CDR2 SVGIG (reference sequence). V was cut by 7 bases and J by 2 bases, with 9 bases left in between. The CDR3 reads CASREAYEQYF. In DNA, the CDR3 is TGTGCCTCCAGGGAAGCCTACGAGCAGTACTTC.

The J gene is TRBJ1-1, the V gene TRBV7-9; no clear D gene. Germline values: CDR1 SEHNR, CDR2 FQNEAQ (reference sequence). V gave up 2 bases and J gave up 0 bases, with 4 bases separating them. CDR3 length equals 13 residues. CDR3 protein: CASSLYVNTEAFF. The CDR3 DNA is TGTGCCAGCAGCTTATATGTGAACACTGAAGCTTTCTTT.

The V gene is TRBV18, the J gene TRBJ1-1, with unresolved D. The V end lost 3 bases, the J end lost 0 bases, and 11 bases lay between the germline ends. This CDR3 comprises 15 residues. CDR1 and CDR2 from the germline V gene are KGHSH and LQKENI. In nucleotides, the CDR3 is TGTGCCAGCTCACCGTTAGACAAGATGAACACTGAAGCTTTCTTT. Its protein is CASSPLDKMNTEAFF.

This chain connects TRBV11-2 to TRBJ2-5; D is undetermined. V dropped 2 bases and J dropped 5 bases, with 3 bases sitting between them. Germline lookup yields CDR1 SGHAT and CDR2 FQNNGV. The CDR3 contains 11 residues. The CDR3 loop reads CASSLWETQYF. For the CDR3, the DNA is TGTGCCAGCAGCTTATGGGAGACCCAGTACTTC.

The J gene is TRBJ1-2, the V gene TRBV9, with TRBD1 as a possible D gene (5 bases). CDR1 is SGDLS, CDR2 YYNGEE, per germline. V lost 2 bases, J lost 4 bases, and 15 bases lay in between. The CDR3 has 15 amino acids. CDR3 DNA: TGTGCCAGCAGCGTTAGCGAGGGGCATCTCTATGGCTACACCTTC. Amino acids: CASSVSEGHLYGYTF.